This T cell receptor beta chain was recovered during a study of T-cell reconstitution after alpha-beta-depleted transplantation in children (TCRdb year 2016). Background on the whole study: T-cell immune reconstitution after TCRalphabeta/CD19-depleted allogeneic hematopoietic cell transplantation in children was quantitatively tracked in the study by means of TCR repertoire profiling.

Receptor amplification or capture employed PCR. Sequencing relied on an Illumina HiSeq 2500. To normalize quantification of the TCRbeta repertoire, the TCR libraries were built with molecular barcoding that relied on unique molecular identifiers. The raw public data were reprocessed by TCRdb itself: fastp quality trimming at Q25, MiXCR clonotype calling, in-frame beta chains only. CDR3 protein sequences are deduplicated, and each keeps its most common genes and DNA. The sample data list about 72,000 distinct CDR3 sequences, and about 7% of these were observed just once. The leading ten clones occupy less than 3% of the sample. From cysteine to phenylalanine, the CDR3 is 16 amino acids long. CDR3 DNA only is kept here, 48 bases in frame from base 1. The germline ends are 16 bases apart after V is trimmed by 5 bases and J by 2 bases. The germline V gene (reference sequence) gives CDR1 as MNHEY and CDR2 as SMNVEV.

This clonotype was picked up many times. The antigen it recognizes is unknown. It has no much larger one-base neighbor in the sample; base qualities were not kept. The chain is encoded by TRBV27 joined to TRBJ1-5; 6 matching bases give a weak D call of TRBD1. The material was PBMCs from the stem cell graft donor, obtained from the stem cell graft. This clonotype was obtained from a human donor who donated a stem cell graft to a child with acute lymphoblastic leukemia. The bases are TGTGCCAGCAGTCCCCATTCATCAGGGGGCAATCAGCCCCAGCATTTT. Its coded protein is CASSPHSSGGNQPQHF.